This T cell receptor (beta chain) was captured in a study of cytomegalovirus exposure and HLA in healthy donors (dated by TCRdb to between 2016 and 2019). About the full investigation: In an earlier analysis of roughly 590 of the donors, 250 to 350 Gb of sequence data and approximately 120 million unique TCR beta sequences from about 180 million T cells were reported. About 280 gigabases of sequencing data and tens of millions of unique TCR sequences were included in an early release covering under 650 HLA-typed donors. The genetic ancestry cluster associated with self-reported Caucasian donors included approximately 85% of the 398 genotyped donors. The study aimed to test whether signatures of past pathogen exposure could be identified by cataloging public T cell receptors. The study profiled the T cell repertoires of hundreds of subjects by immunosequencing and related them to cytomegalovirus serostatus. Along with the approximately 600-subject first cohort, a separate validation cohort of more than 90 different subjects was used. To predict cytomegalovirus infection status, the study brought together high-throughput TCR immunosequencing, statistical association of individual TCRs with disease status, and machine learning. A later analysis re-examined previously published TCR beta repertoires from more than 650 donors and added high-resolution HLA genotyping to investigate patterns of TCR occurrence. Rather than using new phenotypic data, the later analysis identified candidate immune exposures from TCR beta sequences and from how often those sequences occurred across donors. To decide whether each TCR beta V gene segment behaved as functional or pseudogenic, an earlier analysis of over 500 of the donors relied on high-throughput TCR beta sequencing. Donor age, sex, ethnicity and CMV serostatus were collected together with the repertoire data. Genome-wide SNP genotypes for about 65% of the roughly 700 donors were used in a later genetic analysis, which treated that subset as a discovery cohort. Every repertoire in the discovery cohort had been generated on one and the same sequencing platform. HLA typing included class I and class II loci at four-digit resolution. Typing coverage differed by locus: A, B, C, DRB1 and DQB1 were typed in about 620-640 donors, DQA1 in about 560, DPA1 in some 600, and DPB1 in 400 to 490. Because of strong linkage in the cohort, five DR-DQ haplotypes were treated as single units for association and clustering. On average, about 240,000 unique TCR beta nucleotide sequences were sequenced per donor among 398 genotyped donors of the cohort, with roughly a sixth of those sequences being non-productive.

The library was obtained by the immunoSEQ multiplex PCR assay. The multiplex PCR relied on a mix of 60 forward primers for TCR Vbeta segments and 13 reverse primers for TCR Jbeta segments. The CDR3 region of rearranged TCR beta genes was amplified from genomic DNA with a multiplex PCR assay. On the Illumina HiSeq System, the amplified TCR beta libraries were sequenced as 87-base-pair reads. The original methods were these. A later analysis tallied roughly 78 million unique TCR beta chains across the 610 or so repertoires, and around 9.9 million of those chains were shared by two or more donors. A nearest-neighbor algorithm error-corrected the raw reads and collapsed the reads into unique sequences, merging closely related sequences to remove PCR and sequencing errors. V, D and J gene segments were assigned by aligning CDR3 sequences to IMGT reference sequences. For a sequence to be retained, a match of at least six nucleotides was required to both a V gene segment and a J gene segment. A rearrangement was called productive if the CDR3 had no stop codons and remained in frame with V and J, and every other rearrangement was called non-productive. CDR3 was defined by IMGT convention, running from the second conserved V-encoded cysteine to the conserved J-encoded phenylalanine. In an earlier analysis of approximately 500 of the donors, sequences lacking an unambiguous match to a single V gene segment were excluded. In an earlier analysis of a few hundred of the donors, V segments were called functional above 56.7% productive rearrangements and were called segregating when the between-donor standard deviation exceeded 5%. To diagnose cytomegalovirus status from the catalog of TCR beta chain sequences, a statistical classification framework was built. A later analysis assigned V and J genes by comparing TCR nucleotide sequences with IMGT/GENE-DB human TR gene sequences. Using the TCRdist pipeline, a later analysis assigned CDR3 sequences along with most-parsimonious VDJ recombination scenarios. In a later analysis, every TCR beta chain was defined by the combination of its CDR3 amino acid sequence and its V-gene family, and reads without a unique V-gene family were dropped. In a later analysis, nearly 600 highly shared, low-generation-probability nucleotide sequences were removed to address suspected cross-contamination and a sequencing artifact. A later analysis calculated a clonal expansion index for each public chain from normalized within-repertoire ranks of inferred template counts. In a later analysis, generation probabilities were computed using a VDJ recombination model fitted to out-of-frame rearrangements, and the results were checked against IGoR. In a later analysis, TCR-TCR, TCR-HLA and TCR-CMV co-occurrence was scored with hypergeometric tests, and a repertoire-size bias correction was applied to TCR pairs. A later analysis estimated false discovery rates by permuting HLA or CMV assignments 20 times. In a later analysis, co-occurring TCRs were grouped using DBSCAN, and TCRdist sequence similarity was added for clustering within HLA-allele-positive subsets. For co-occurrence clustering, repertoires with fewer than 30,000 or more than 120,000 public chains were excluded, along with 5 or 6 repertoires with anomalous nucleotide sharing. As stored in TCRdb, this immuneACCESS dataset retains in-frame rearrangements with V and J assigned. A fraction of the clones does not appear; measured against another copy, unresolved V genes explain less than half of the discrepancy, and the remainder lacks a known reason. The V and J calls and the clone size are those of that table, but D and trimming were determined from the DNA. Counted in this sample were 150,000 to 200,000 clones; 80% of them appeared once. The biggest ten clones account for 9% to 10% of the sample.

In total, 600 or so healthy bone marrow donors made up the cohort. Cohort members were all nominally healthy when sampled, although unrecorded immune exposures were likely present. The donor tested CMV seropositive and was one of the 289 seropositive cohort members. Every donor gave a peripheral blood sample, and the peripheral blood mononuclear cells from that sample were used for TCR beta sequencing. The Qiagen DNeasy Blood Extraction Kit was used to extract genomic DNA from the blood cell samples. The investigation overall reported the following: When HLA alleles, especially DR and DQ, strongly co-occurred, TCR associations were difficult to assign to individual alleles. A further reported finding was that TCR beta sequences accurately predicted the HLA-A and HLA-B alleles for most subjects in the first cohort. According to a later genetic analysis, donors in an Asian-associated ancestry cluster had fewer N-insertions in productive TCRs than the approximately 630-donor mean. Some IMGT-functional V segments, including TRBV6-2 and TRBV6-3, could not be distinguished by the 87-base-pair reads and were therefore excluded. HLA typing was unavailable for some donors at each locus, so association tests used only the typed subset. A later analysis found that most CMV-associated TCR beta chains appeared HLA-restricted, with HLA associations seemingly driven largely by CMV exposure. An earlier analysis of around 500 of the donors showed that most TCR beta V segments appeared in productive rearrangements either about 87% or about 30% of the time, which broadly matched IMGT annotations. A few of the identified cytomegalovirus-associated TCR beta chains were confirmed in vitro to be specific for cytomegalovirus antigens. V-gene and J-gene trimming of TCR beta chains was associated with a missense DCLRE1C variant in a later genetic analysis, and the association was replicated in an independent cohort. CMV serostatus was the only immune exposure information available for the cohort. According to the authors, the approach could potentially be generalized to other disease states and immunological phenotypes. The cohort was sequenced for TCR beta chains only, and without alpha or paired-chain data the features that could be detected were limited. A later analysis associated 15,000 or so TCR beta sequences with specific HLA alleles at a false discovery rate of 0.05. The earlier analysis of some 560 of the donors excluded 15 to 20 rarely observed V segments, including chromosome 9 orphons, because counts were too low. Sequencing depth was assumed to be roughly uniform across donors in the presence/absence analyses, though that assumption may not hold. Correlated functional status among segregating V segments might reflect linkage disequilibrium, but an unknown experimental factor could not be ruled out. Several of the top co-occurrence clusters appeared to be linked to parvovirus B19, influenza, CMV and Epstein-Barr virus, according to a later analysis. The sequencing pipeline was judged likely to have produced a cluster of highly shared sequence variants as a technical artifact. Most TCR sequences were observed very rarely across donors, whereas some public TCRs were present in many individuals. In a later analysis, HLA-associated TCR beta chains were found to be more clonally expanded and to have lower generation probabilities than equally common non-associated chains. According to a later analysis, TCR association rates differed among HLA loci, with DRB1 alleles showing the most associated TCRs and HLA-C alleles showing the fewest. In the study, approximately 160 TCR beta chains were listed as associated with cytomegalovirus. The classifier was reported to diagnose cytomegalovirus status with high specificity and sensitivity in both the original cohort and the validation cohort.

Concerning this clone itself: Which antigen it targets is not known. There are no base qualities to consult, and no much larger clone falls within one base.

Based on the germline V gene (reference sequence), the CDR1 and CDR2 sequences are MNHEY and SMNVEV. Ends trimmed: V by 5 bases, J by 5 bases; bases unmatched to a gene: 20. From the cysteine through the phenylalanine, the CDR3 covers 19 amino acids. The kept DNA is CDR3 alone, 57 bases in frame from the first base. This chain is built from TRBV27 and TRBJ2-2, and TRBD2 aligns with 7 junction nucleotides. The sequenced sample consisted of PBMCs. The clonotype was recovered from a man between 18 and 35 years old in good health and CMV-seropositive. The CDR3: CASSGGSPGGLGGTGELFF. The DNA is TGTGCCAGCAGTGGGGGGAGCCCCGGAGGACTGGGGGGGACCGGGGAGCTGTTTTTT.